This T cell receptor (beta chain) was captured in a study of blood T cells in healthy people across ages. This clonotype was detected ten times or more. Antigen specificity is unknown. The length of the CDR3 is 14 residues. The germline gives CDR1 DFQATT, CDR2 SNEGSKA (reference sequence). The V gene lost 6 bases and the J gene lost 4 bases, with 18 bases spanning the gap. Study observations and caveats: Both higher diversity and more naive CD4+ cells marked long-lived donors when set against aged donors. Correlation between TCR beta diversity and naive T cell percentage was strong.

With a J-beta primer mix and a sample-barcoded 5' primer, a second PCR ran about 7 to 12 cycles. Every single cDNA molecule received a tag from a template-switch adaptor with 12 random nucleotides. From the 5' RACE reads, TCRdb called clonotypes with MiXCR, one entry per CDR3 protein. The table lists some 640,000 distinct CDR3 sequences, roughly 31% of them singletons, with 15% to 18% in the top ten. The chain combines TRBV20-1 with TRBJ2-5; D is perhaps TRBD2 (7 bases). Sequenced: blood. This receptor was obtained from a woman of 80 years or more in good health. The CDR3 sequence is CSAGGAPGRETQYF. DNA for the CDR3: TGCAGTGCAGGGGGGGCGCCCGGTCGAGAGACCCAGTACTTC.